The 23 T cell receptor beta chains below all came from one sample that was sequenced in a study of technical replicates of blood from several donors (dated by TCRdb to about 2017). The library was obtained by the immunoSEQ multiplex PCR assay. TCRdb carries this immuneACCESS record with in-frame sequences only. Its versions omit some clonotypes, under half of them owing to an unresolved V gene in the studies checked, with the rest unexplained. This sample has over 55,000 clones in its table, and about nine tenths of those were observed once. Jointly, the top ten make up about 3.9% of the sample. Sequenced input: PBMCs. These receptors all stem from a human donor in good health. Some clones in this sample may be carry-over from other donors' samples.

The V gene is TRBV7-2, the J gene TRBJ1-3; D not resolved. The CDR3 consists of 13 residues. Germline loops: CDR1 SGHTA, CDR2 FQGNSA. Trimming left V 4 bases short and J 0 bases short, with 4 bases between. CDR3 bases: TGTGCCAGCAGCTCTTTCTCTGGAAACACCATATATTTT. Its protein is CASSSFSGNTIYF.

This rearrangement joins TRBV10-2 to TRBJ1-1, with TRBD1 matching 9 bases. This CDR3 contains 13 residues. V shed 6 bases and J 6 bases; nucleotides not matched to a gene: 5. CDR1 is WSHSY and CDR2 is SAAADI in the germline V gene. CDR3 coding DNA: TGCGCCAGCAGCGGGACAGGGAGTTCTGAAGCTTTCTTT. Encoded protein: CASSGTGSSEAFF.

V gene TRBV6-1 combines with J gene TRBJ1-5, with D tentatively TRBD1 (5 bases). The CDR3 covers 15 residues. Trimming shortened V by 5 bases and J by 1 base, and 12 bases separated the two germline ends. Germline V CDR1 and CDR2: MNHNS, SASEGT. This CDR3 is CASSSDGGSNQPQHF. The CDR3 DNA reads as TGTGCCAGCAGTTCAGACGGGGGAAGCAATCAGCCCCAGCATTTT.

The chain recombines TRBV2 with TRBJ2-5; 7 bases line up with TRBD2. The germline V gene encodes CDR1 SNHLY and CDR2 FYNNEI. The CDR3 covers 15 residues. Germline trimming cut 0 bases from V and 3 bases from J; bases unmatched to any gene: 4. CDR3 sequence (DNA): TGTGCCAGCAGTGAAGCGCGGGGGAGGGAAGAGACCCAGTACTTC. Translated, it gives CASSEARGREETQYF.

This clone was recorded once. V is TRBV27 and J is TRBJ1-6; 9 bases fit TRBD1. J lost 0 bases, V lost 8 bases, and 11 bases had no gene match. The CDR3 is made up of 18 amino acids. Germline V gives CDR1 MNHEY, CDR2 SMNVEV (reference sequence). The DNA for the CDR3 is TGTGCCAGCGAAAAACAGGGGGCGGTGGTCTCCTATAATTCACCCCTCCACTTT. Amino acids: CASEKQGAVVSYNSPLHF.

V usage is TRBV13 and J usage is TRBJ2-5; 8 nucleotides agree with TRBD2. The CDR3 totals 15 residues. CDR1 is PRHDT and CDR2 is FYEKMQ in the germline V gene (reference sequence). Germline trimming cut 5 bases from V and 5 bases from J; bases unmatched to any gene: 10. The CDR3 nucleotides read TGTGCCAGCAGCCCTCCGGGACTAGTAAGGGAGACCCAGTACTTC. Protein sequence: CASSPPGLVRETQYF.

CDR3 amino acids: CASTLEGSNYGYTF. CDR3 nucleotide sequence: TGTGCCAGTACCCTCGAGGGATCTAACTATGGCTACACCTTC. The rearrangement links TRBV19 to TRBJ1-2, with D hard to call. The CDR3 loop spans 14 amino acids. The V and J ends lost 7 bases and 0 bases respectively, with 12 bases between them. CDR1 and CDR2 from the germline V gene are LNHDA and SQIVND (reference sequence).

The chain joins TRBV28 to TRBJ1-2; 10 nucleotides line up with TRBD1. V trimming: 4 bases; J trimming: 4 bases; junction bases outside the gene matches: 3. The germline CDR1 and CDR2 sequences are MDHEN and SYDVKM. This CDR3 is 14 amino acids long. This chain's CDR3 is CASSSGTGAYGYTF. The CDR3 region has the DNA TGTGCCAGCAGTTCCGGGACAGGGGCCTATGGCTACACCTTC.

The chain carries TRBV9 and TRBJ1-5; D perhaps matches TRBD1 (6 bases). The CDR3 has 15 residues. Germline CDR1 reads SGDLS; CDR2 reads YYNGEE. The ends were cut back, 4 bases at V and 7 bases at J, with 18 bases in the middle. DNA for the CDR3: TGTGCCAGCAGCAATACAGGGAGTACGGGCCAGCCCCAGCATTTT. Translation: CASSNTGSTGQPQHF.

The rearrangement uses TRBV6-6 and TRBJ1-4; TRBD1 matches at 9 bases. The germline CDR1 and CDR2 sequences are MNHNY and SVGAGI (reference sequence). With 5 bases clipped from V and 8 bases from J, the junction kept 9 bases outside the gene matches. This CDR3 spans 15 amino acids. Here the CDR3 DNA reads TGTGCCAGCAGTGTAGCGACAGGGGGACAGGAAAAACTGTTTTTT. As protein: CASSVATGGQEKLFF.

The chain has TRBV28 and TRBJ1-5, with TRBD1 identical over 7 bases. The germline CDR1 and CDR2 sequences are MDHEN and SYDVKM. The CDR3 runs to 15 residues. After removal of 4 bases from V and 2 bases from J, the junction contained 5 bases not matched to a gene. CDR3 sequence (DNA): TGTGCCAGCAGTTCCTGGGACAGCCGCAATCAGCCCCAGCATTTT. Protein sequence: CASSSWDSRNQPQHF.

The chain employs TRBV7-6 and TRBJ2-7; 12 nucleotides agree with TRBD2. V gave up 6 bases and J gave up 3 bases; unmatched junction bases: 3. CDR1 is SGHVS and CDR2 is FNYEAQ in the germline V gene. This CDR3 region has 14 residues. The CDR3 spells CASSLAGGGYEQYF. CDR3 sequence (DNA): TGTGCCAGCAGTCTAGCGGGAGGGGGCTACGAGCAGTACTTC.

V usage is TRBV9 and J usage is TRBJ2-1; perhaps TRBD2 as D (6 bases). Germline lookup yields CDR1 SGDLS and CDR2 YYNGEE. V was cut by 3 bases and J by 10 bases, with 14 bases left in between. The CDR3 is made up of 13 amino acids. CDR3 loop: CASSAGRFEEQFF. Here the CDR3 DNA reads TGTGCCAGCAGCGCAGGGAGGTTTGAGGAGCAGTTCTTC.

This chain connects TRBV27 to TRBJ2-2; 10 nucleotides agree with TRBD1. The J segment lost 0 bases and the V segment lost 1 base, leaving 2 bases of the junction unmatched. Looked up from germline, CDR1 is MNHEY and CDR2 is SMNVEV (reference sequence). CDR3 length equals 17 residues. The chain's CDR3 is CASSLYGQGANTGELFF. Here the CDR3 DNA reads TGTGCCAGCAGTTTATACGGACAGGGGGCGAACACCGGGGAGCTGTTTTTT.

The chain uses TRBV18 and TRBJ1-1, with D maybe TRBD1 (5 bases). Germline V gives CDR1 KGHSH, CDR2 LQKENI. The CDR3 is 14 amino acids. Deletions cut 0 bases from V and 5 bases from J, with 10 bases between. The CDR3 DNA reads TGTGCCAGCTCACCACCGGTGGGGCGTACTGAAGCTTTCTTT. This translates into CASSPPVGRTEAFF.

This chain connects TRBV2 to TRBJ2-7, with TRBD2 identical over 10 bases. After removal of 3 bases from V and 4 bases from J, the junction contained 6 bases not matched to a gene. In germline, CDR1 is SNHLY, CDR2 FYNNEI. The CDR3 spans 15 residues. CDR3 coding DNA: TGTGCCAGCAGTGAGGAGCGGGGGGGCTCTTACGAGCAGTACTTC. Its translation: CASSEERGGSYEQYF.

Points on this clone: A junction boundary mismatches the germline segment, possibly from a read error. CDR3 sequence: CASSQAYRTGELFF. The CDR3 DNA follows: TGTGCCAGCAGTCAAGCCTACAGAACCGGGGAGCTGTTTTTT. The chain joins TRBV6-1 to TRBJ2-2; D uncertain. The CDR3 has 14 amino acids. In germline, CDR1 is MNHNS, CDR2 SASEGT.

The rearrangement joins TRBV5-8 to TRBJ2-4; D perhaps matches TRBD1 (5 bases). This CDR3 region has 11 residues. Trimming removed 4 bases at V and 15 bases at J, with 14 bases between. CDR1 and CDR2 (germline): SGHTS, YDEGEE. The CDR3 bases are TGTGCCAGCAGCGTTGGGGCTCTGTGGTACTTC. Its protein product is CASSVGALWYF.

The CDR3 DNA reads TGTGCCAGCACCTCGGCCAACGTCCTGACTTTC. This gives the protein CASTSANVLTF. V and J are TRBV11-1 and TRBJ2-6; D is unclear. Germline V gives CDR1 SGHAT, CDR2 FQDESV (reference sequence). The CDR3 sequence is 11 residues long. V was trimmed by 7 bases and J by 6 bases, leaving 4 bases between them.

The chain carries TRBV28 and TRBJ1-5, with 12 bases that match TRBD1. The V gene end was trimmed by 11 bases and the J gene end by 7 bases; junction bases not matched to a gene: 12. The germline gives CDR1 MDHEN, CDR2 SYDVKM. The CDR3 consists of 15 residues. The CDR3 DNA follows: TGTGCCGAAGCCCCGGGGGACAGGGGGCGGCAGCCCCAGCATTTT. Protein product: CAEAPGDRGRQPQHF.

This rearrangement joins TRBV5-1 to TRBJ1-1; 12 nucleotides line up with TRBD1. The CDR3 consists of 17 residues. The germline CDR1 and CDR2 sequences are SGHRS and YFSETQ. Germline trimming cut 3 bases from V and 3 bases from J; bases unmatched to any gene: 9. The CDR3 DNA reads TGCGCCAGCAGCTCCAGGGCGGGGACAGGGGGCTACACTGAAGCTTTCTTT. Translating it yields CASSSRAGTGGYTEAFF.

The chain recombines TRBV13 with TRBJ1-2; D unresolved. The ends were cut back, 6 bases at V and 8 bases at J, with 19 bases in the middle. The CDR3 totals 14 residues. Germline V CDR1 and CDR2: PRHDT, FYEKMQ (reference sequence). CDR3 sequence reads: CASRYLGFGSGYTF. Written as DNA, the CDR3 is TGTGCCAGCAGGTATTTGGGCTTTGGGTCCGGCTACACCTTC.

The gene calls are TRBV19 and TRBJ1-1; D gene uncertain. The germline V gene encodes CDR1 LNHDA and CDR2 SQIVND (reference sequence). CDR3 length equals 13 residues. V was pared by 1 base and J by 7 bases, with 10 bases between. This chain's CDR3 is CASSIAGYGEAFF. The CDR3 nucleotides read TGTGCCAGTAGTATAGCCGGTTACGGTGAAGCTTTCTTT. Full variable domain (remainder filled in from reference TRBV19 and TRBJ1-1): DGGITQSPKYLFRKEGQNVTLSCEQNLNHDAMYWYRQDPGQGLRLIYYSQIVNDFQKGDIAEGYSVSREKKESFPLTVTSAQKNPTAFYLCASSIAGYGEAFFGQGTRLTVV.